This T cell receptor beta chain comes out of a study of T cells in Graves' hyperthyroidism and ophthalmopathy. Study outcomes and limitations: Most thyroid clonotypes expanded above 0.001 appeared in blood too. Ophthalmopathy onset followed model prediction by a median about six months.

This clonotype was detected many times. Its antigen is currently unknown. It was RNA transcripts that yielded the amplified TCR beta CDR3 regions. During a first-round RT-PCR of the TCR CDR3, the HTBI primer set was used. TCRdb fed the multiplex PCR reads into MiXCR, producing one record per CDR3 protein. The sample carries approximately 700,000 distinct CDR3 sequences, about 45% recorded once. The diagnoses drew upon clinical symptoms, serum thyroxine and TRAb, thyroid ultrasound and orbital computed tomography. The CDR3 is 13 residues long. Trimming left V 3 bases short and J 5 bases short, with 10 bases between. CDR1 SNHLY and CDR2 FYNNEI come from the germline V gene.

The source material was peripheral blood or thyroid tissue (not recorded which). This chain connects TRBV2 to TRBJ2-5; D is perhaps TRBD1 or TRBD2 (5 bases each). The receptor comes from an adult man with Graves' disease, either hyperthyroidism or ophthalmopathy (not recorded which). CDR3 sequence: CASSEGVGETQYF. DNA for the CDR3: TGTGCCAGCAGTGAGGGGGTCGGGGAGACCCAGTACTTC.